This is a list of T cell receptor beta chains from one sample in a study of blood T cell repertoires in COVID-19. Only in-frame clones appear in the TCRdb table, and some are missing; sequencing was by immunoSEQ multiplex PCR. The sample includes 45,000 to 70,000 clones, around 80% of them seen just once. The specimen was peripheral blood. The receptors were gathered from an elderly woman with acute or convalescent COVID-19. Both conserved end residues are part of each CDR3. The order of the fields is V gene, D gene, J gene, clone size, CDR3 protein, CDR3 DNA. D genes are given only for firm matches. Only part of the rows carry a size: once, few, many, or a class if the clone is expanded.

V gene: TRBV11-2
D gene: NA
J gene: TRBJ2-7
clone size: NA
CDR3 protein: CASSRDNVNYEQYF
CDR3 DNA: TGTGCCAGCAGCCGAGACAACGTCAACTACGAGCAGTACTTC

V gene: TRBV21-1
D gene: NA
J gene: TRBJ2-7
clone size: NA
CDR3 protein: CASSNPGERIEQYF
CDR3 DNA: TGTGCCAGCAGCAATCCCGGGGAAAGGATCGAGCAGTACTTC

V gene: TRBV5-1
D gene: NA
J gene: TRBJ1-3
clone size: NA
CDR3 protein: CASSPSSGNTIYF
CDR3 DNA: TGCGCCAGCAGCCCGAGCTCTGGAAACACCATATATTTT

V gene: TRBV28
D gene: TRBD1
J gene: TRBJ1-5
clone size: NA
CDR3 protein: CASSTGTVTKPQHF
CDR3 DNA: TGTGCCAGCAGCACCGGGACAGTCACAAAGCCCCAGCATTTT

V gene: TRBV29-1
D gene: NA
J gene: TRBJ1-1
clone size: few
CDR3 protein: CSVFRREGTEAFF
CDR3 DNA: TGCAGCGTTTTCAGGAGGGAAGGCACTGAAGCTTTCTTT

V gene: TRBV27
D gene: TRBD1
J gene: TRBJ2-3
clone size: NA
CDR3 protein: CASSLMGQGRKDTQYF
CDR3 DNA: TGTGCCAGCAGTTTAATGGGACAGGGGAGAAAAGATACGCAGTATTTT

V gene: TRBV30
D gene: NA
J gene: TRBJ2-2
clone size: NA
CDR3 protein: CAWRGTLAGELFF
CDR3 DNA: TGTGCCTGGAGGGGGACTCTGGCCGGGGAGCTGTTTTTT

V gene: TRBV6-5
D gene: NA
J gene: TRBJ1-2
clone size: NA
CDR3 protein: CASSGEVGYGYTF
CDR3 DNA: TGTGCCAGCTCCGGGGAAGTGGGCTATGGCTACACCTTC

V gene: TRBV21-1
D gene: NA
J gene: TRBJ2-4
clone size: NA
CDR3 protein: CASSPGQCGAKNIQYF
CDR3 DNA: TGTGCCAGCAGCCCAGGACAGTGTGGAGCCAAAAACATTCAGTACTTC

V gene: TRBV29-1
D gene: NA
J gene: TRBJ2-7
clone size: NA
CDR3 protein: CSPRSEQYF
CDR3 DNA: TGCAGCCCGAGGAGCGAGCAGTACTTC

V gene: TRBV7-9
D gene: NA
J gene: TRBJ1-1
clone size: NA
CDR3 protein: CASSFTGRNTEAFF
CDR3 DNA: TGTGCCAGCAGCTTTACAGGGAGGAACACTGAAGCTTTCTTT

V gene: TRBV30
D gene: NA
J gene: TRBJ1-1
clone size: NA
CDR3 protein: CAWSAVNTEAFF
CDR3 DNA: TGTGCCTGGAGTGCTGTCAACACTGAAGCTTTCTTT

V gene: TRBV5-6
D gene: TRBD1
J gene: TRBJ1-6
clone size: NA
CDR3 protein: CASSFPSAGGTSPLHF
CDR3 DNA: TGTGCCAGCAGCTTTCCGTCGGCAGGGGGCACCTCACCCCTCCACTTT

V gene: TRBV7-9
D gene: NA
J gene: TRBJ1-4
clone size: NA
CDR3 protein: CASITGPNEKLFF
CDR3 DNA: TGTGCCAGCATAACAGGACCAAATGAAAAACTGTTTTTT

V gene: TRBV6-2/TRBV6-3
D gene: TRBD1
J gene: TRBJ2-3
clone size: NA
CDR3 protein: CASSYWGQSDTQYF
CDR3 DNA: TGTGCCAGCAGTTACTGGGGACAGTCCGATACGCAGTATTTT

V gene: TRBV19
D gene: TRBD1
J gene: TRBJ2-1
clone size: NA
CDR3 protein: CASSGQGDNEQFF
CDR3 DNA: TGTGCCAGTAGCGGACAGGGGGACAATGAGCAGTTCTTC

V gene: TRBV7-2
D gene: NA
J gene: TRBJ2-5
clone size: NA
CDR3 protein: CASSLSRAVQETQYF
CDR3 DNA: TGTGCCAGCAGCTTATCCAGGGCCGTTCAAGAGACCCAGTACTTC

V gene: TRBV5-1
D gene: NA
J gene: TRBJ1-5
clone size: few
CDR3 protein: CASSLGQYSNQPQHF
CDR3 DNA: TGCGCCAGCAGCTTAGGACAGTATAGCAATCAGCCCCAGCATTTT

V gene: TRBV7-9
D gene: TRBD1
J gene: TRBJ2-2
clone size: few
CDR3 protein: CASSSSGTGFSGELFF
CDR3 DNA: TGTGCCAGCAGCTCATCCGGGACAGGGTTCTCCGGGGAGCTGTTTTTT

V gene: TRBV9
D gene: TRBD2
J gene: TRBJ2-2
clone size: NA
CDR3 protein: CASSVEGLAGVSGELFF
CDR3 DNA: TGTGCCAGCAGCGTAGAGGGACTAGCGGGAGTCTCCGGGGAGCTGTTTTTT

V gene: TRBV5-1
D gene: TRBD2
J gene: TRBJ2-1
clone size: few
CDR3 protein: CASSLRTSGMTYNEQFF
CDR3 DNA: TGCGCCAGCAGCCTGCGGACTAGCGGGATGACCTACAATGAGCAGTTCTTC

V gene: TRBV27
D gene: NA
J gene: TRBJ2-5
clone size: NA
CDR3 protein: CASSLYQGPHGQETQYF
CDR3 DNA: TGTGCCAGCAGTTTATATCAGGGCCCCCACGGACAAGAGACCCAGTACTTC

V gene: TRBV27
D gene: NA
J gene: TRBJ2-1
clone size: NA
CDR3 protein: CASRLNHFNEQFF
CDR3 DNA: TGTGCCAGCAGACTGAATCATTTCAATGAGCAGTTCTTC

V gene: TRBV7-9
D gene: TRBD1
J gene: TRBJ2-7
clone size: NA
CDR3 protein: CASGRQGHEQYF
CDR3 DNA: TGTGCCAGCGGGCGACAGGGTCACGAGCAGTACTTC

V gene: TRBV6-1
D gene: NA
J gene: TRBJ1-1
clone size: NA
CDR3 protein: CASSEEGYPSTNTEAFF
CDR3 DNA: TGTGCCAGCAGTGAGGAGGGGTACCCCTCAACGAACACTGAAGCTTTCTTT

V gene: TRBV28
D gene: NA
J gene: TRBJ1-4
clone size: NA
CDR3 protein: CASSDGGEGNEKLFF
CDR3 DNA: TGTGCCAGCAGTGACGGGGGGGAAGGTAATGAAAAACTGTTTTTT

V gene: TRBV5-1
D gene: TRBD1
J gene: TRBJ2-1
clone size: NA
CDR3 protein: CASSGQGYNEQFF
CDR3 DNA: TGCGCCAGCAGCGGACAGGGATACAATGAGCAGTTCTTC

V gene: TRBV7-8
D gene: NA
J gene: TRBJ2-1
clone size: many
CDR3 protein: CASSLWAGAPNEQFF
CDR3 DNA: TGTGCCAGCAGCTTATGGGCGGGGGCCCCCAATGAGCAGTTCTTC

V gene: TRBV27
D gene: NA
J gene: TRBJ1-5
clone size: NA
CDR3 protein: CASSLSGGLGQPQHF
CDR3 DNA: TGTGCCAGCAGCCTCTCGGGGGGGTTGGGTCAGCCCCAGCATTTT

V gene: TRBV3-1/TRBV3-2
D gene: NA
J gene: TRBJ2-7
clone size: NA
CDR3 protein: CASSQDHRPGEQYF
CDR3 DNA: TGTGCCAGCAGCCAAGATCACAGACCAGGCGAGCAGTACTTC

V gene: TRBV7-9
D gene: TRBD1
J gene: TRBJ2-3
clone size: NA
CDR3 protein: CASSFRGDTQYF
CDR3 DNA: TGTGCCAGCAGTTTCAGGGGGGATACGCAGTATTTT

V gene: TRBV19
D gene: NA
J gene: TRBJ2-2
clone size: NA
CDR3 protein: CASSTGIGELFF
CDR3 DNA: TGTGCCAGTAGCACAGGGATAGGGGAGCTGTTTTTT

V gene: TRBV6-1
D gene: NA
J gene: TRBJ2-7
clone size: few
CDR3 protein: CASSEEVGASYEQYF
CDR3 DNA: TGTGCCAGCAGTGAAGAGGTGGGGGCCTCCTACGAGCAGTACTTC

V gene: TRBV2
D gene: TRBD2
J gene: TRBJ2-7
clone size: once
CDR3 protein: CASRALAGGAYEQYF
CDR3 DNA: TGTGCCAGCAGGGCGCTAGCGGGGGGGGCCTACGAGCAGTACTTC

V gene: TRBV12-5
D gene: TRBD1
J gene: TRBJ2-1
clone size: once
CDR3 protein: CASGSGQGASLNEQFF
CDR3 DNA: TGTGCTAGTGGCTCAGGACAGGGGGCATCTCTCAATGAGCAGTTCTTC

V gene: TRBV9
D gene: NA
J gene: TRBJ1-3
clone size: few
CDR3 protein: CASSVEYGQYSGNTIYF
CDR3 DNA: TGTGCCAGCAGCGTAGAATACGGACAGTACTCTGGAAACACCATATATTTT

V gene: TRBV3-1/TRBV3-2
D gene: TRBD2
J gene: TRBJ2-3
clone size: NA
CDR3 protein: CASSRISGGLLFF
CDR3 DNA: TGTGCCAGCAGCCGGATTAGCGGGGGCCTGCTATTTTTT

V gene: TRBV6-4
D gene: NA
J gene: TRBJ2-3
clone size: once
CDR3 protein: CASSAGESTDTQYF
CDR3 DNA: TGTGCCAGCAGTGCCGGGGAGAGCACAGATACGCAGTATTTT

V gene: TRBV7-2
D gene: TRBD2
J gene: TRBJ2-5
clone size: NA
CDR3 protein: CASSAERGGDETQYF
CDR3 DNA: TGTGCCAGCAGCGCCGAGCGGGGGGGCGACGAGACCCAGTACTTC

V gene: TRBV13
D gene: TRBD1
J gene: TRBJ2-7
clone size: NA
CDR3 protein: CASSLMGQGAREQYF
CDR3 DNA: TGTGCCAGCAGCCTCATGGGACAGGGGGCGCGCGAGCAGTACTTC

V gene: TRBV29-1
D gene: NA
J gene: TRBJ1-1
clone size: NA
CDR3 protein: CSVAIVSGNAEAFF
CDR3 DNA: TGCAGCGTTGCAATCGTCTCCGGGAACGCTGAAGCTTTCTTT

V gene: TRBV18
D gene: TRBD1
J gene: TRBJ1-1
clone size: NA
CDR3 protein: CASSSGQGAITEAFF
CDR3 DNA: TGTGCCAGCTCATCGGGACAGGGGGCGATCACTGAAGCTTTCTTT

V gene: TRBV24-1
D gene: NA
J gene: TRBJ2-5
clone size: NA
CDR3 protein: CATSDSQGETQYF
CDR3 DNA: TGTGCCACCAGTGATTCCCAGGGGGAGACCCAGTACTTC

V gene: TRBV29-1
D gene: TRBD2
J gene: TRBJ2-1
clone size: NA
CDR3 protein: CSVRLAGFGEQFF
CDR3 DNA: TGCAGCGTCCGACTAGCGGGATTCGGCGAGCAGTTCTTC

V gene: TRBV6-1
D gene: NA
J gene: TRBJ1-1
clone size: NA
CDR3 protein: CASSEGPNTEAFF
CDR3 DNA: TGTGCCAGCAGTGAAGGGCCCAACACTGAAGCTTTCTTT

V gene: TRBV4-1
D gene: NA
J gene: TRBJ2-5
clone size: NA
CDR3 protein: CASSQGRGPEETQYF
CDR3 DNA: TGCGCCAGCAGCCAAGGAAGGGGTCCGGAAGAGACCCAGTACTTC

V gene: TRBV28
D gene: NA
J gene: TRBJ1-1
clone size: NA
CDR3 protein: CASSFLGGGENTEAFF
CDR3 DNA: TGTGCCAGCAGTTTCCTTGGAGGGGGGGAGAACACTGAAGCTTTCTTT

V gene: TRBV15
D gene: TRBD1
J gene: TRBJ2-3
clone size: NA
CDR3 protein: CATSRSRDRSTDTQYF
CDR3 DNA: TGTGCCACCAGCAGATCCCGGGACAGGAGCACAGATACGCAGTATTTT